This entry lists 20 T cell receptor beta chains sequenced from one sample in a study of cytomegalovirus exposure and HLA in healthy donors. Primers for the PCR totalled 60 Vbeta and 13 Jbeta. Clones were read by immunoSEQ multiplex PCR, and TCRdb kept only the in-frame ones, dropping some. In the table there are over 150,000 clones, roughly 80% of which are singletons. Source material: PBMCs. Source of these receptors: a male donor in good health and CMV-seronegative.

Notes on this clone: Compared with germline, one end of the junction differs, possibly owing to a read error. This rearrangement joins TRBV4-1 to TRBJ2-5, with TRBD2 as a possible D gene (5 bases). The CDR3 has 14 amino acids. In germline, CDR1 is MGHRA, CDR2 YSYEKL. The CDR3 sequence: CASTQAPGEETQYF. DNA of the CDR3: TGCGCCAGCACCCAAGCCCCCGGGGAAGAGACCCAGTACTTC.

This clone was seen more than once but under ten times. This chain joins TRBV5-4 and TRBJ1-1; tentatively, D is TRBD1 (5 bases). This CDR3 region has 11 residues. Germline CDR1 is SGHNT and CDR2 is YYREEE (reference sequence). The V and J ends lost 4 bases and 8 bases respectively, with 9 bases between them. The CDR3 DNA follows: TGTGCCAGCAGCGGCGGGGGGGAAGCTTTCTTT. Amino acids: CASSGGGEAFF.

V usage is TRBV14 and J usage is TRBJ1-1; D not resolved. The CDR3 spans 13 residues. Germline V gene data show CDR1 as SGHDN and CDR2 as FVKESK. Trimming left V 5 bases short and J 1 base short, with 8 bases between. The CDR3 here is CASSAHKNTEAFF. DNA for the CDR3: TGTGCCAGCAGCGCCCACAAGAACACTGAAGCTTTCTTT.

The genes are TRBV6-4 and TRBJ1-6; 9 positions match TRBD1. The length of the CDR3 is 14 residues. The V and J ends lost 2 bases and 8 bases, in that order; junction bases with no gene match: 1. Germline CDR1 MRHNA, CDR2 SNTAGT. This chain's CDR3 is CASSDRDRDSPLHF. As DNA, the CDR3 is TGTGCCAGCAGTGACCGGGACAGGGATTCACCCCTCCACTTT.

This chain uses TRBV30 with TRBJ1-3, with D maybe TRBD1 (5 bases). V gave up 5 bases and J gave up 8 bases, with 19 bases separating them. This CDR3 is built from 14 residues. Germline CDR1 reads GTSNPN; CDR2 reads SVGIG (reference sequence). CDR3 coding DNA: TGTGCCTGGCAGCGGGCCGGGGGGAAGGACACCATATATTTT. This encodes CAWQRAGGKDTIYF.

This clone occurred a few times. The chain links TRBV2 to TRBJ1-5, with D perhaps TRBD1 (6 bases). The CDR3 is 13 residues long. The V end lost 8 bases, the J end lost 7 bases, and 15 bases lay between the germline ends. CDR1 SNHLY and CDR2 FYNNEI come from the germline V gene. CDR3 region: CASHREERQPQHF. The CDR3 nucleotides read TGTGCCAGCCACAGGGAAGAGCGGCAGCCCCAGCATTTT.

The V gene is TRBV6-6, the J gene TRBJ1-1; tentative D call: TRBD1 (5 bases). CDR3 length equals 12 residues. V shed 2 bases and J shed 5 bases, with 6 bases lying between them. CDR1 MNHNY and CDR2 SVGAGI come from the germline V gene (reference sequence). Here the CDR3 reads CASSYGATEAFF. CDR3 DNA: TGTGCCAGCAGTTACGGGGCTACTGAAGCTTTCTTT.

This clone was counted a single time. The chain links TRBV7-9 to TRBJ1-1, with a tentative D call TRBD1 (5 bases). Germline CDR1 is SEHNR and CDR2 is FQNEAQ (reference sequence). There are 14 residues in the CDR3. Trimming cost V 5 bases and J 1 base, with 11 bases left between them. The DNA of the CDR3 is TGTGCCAGCAGCCCCCGACAGACGAACACTGAAGCTTTCTTT. Amino acids: CASSPRQTNTEAFF.

In its sample, this clone was seen once. The V and J genes are TRBV5-8 and TRBJ1-1, with D perhaps matching TRBD1 (6 bases). Trimming stripped 6 bases from V and 8 bases from J, with 23 bases between. Germline lookup yields CDR1 SGHTS and CDR2 YDEGEE. The CDR3 has 15 residues. CDR3 protein: CASTPQGKGRSEAFF. The CDR3, as DNA: TGTGCCAGCACCCCTCAGGGGAAGGGACGGTCAGAAGCTTTCTTT.

The V and J genes are TRBV6-1 and TRBJ1-6; 8 nucleotides line up with TRBD1. The CDR3 extends over 16 amino acids. From germline, CDR1 is MNHNS and CDR2 SASEGT. Trimming took 3 bases from V and 9 from J; bases not matched to a gene: 10. The CDR3, as DNA: TGTGCCAGCAGTGACTTCGGCAGGGGGCTGGGTTCACCCCTCCACTTT. It translates to CASSDFGRGLGSPLHF.

V usage is TRBV6-1 and J usage is TRBJ1-5, with TRBD1 matching 7 bases. Germline lookup yields CDR1 MNHNS and CDR2 SASEGT. Germline trimming cut 10 bases from V and 11 bases from J; bases unmatched to any gene: 11. There are 12 residues in the CDR3. CDR3 sequence (DNA): TGTGCCACACCAACAGGGGCCTGGTCCCAGCATTTT. Translating it yields CATPTGAWSQHF.

The rearrangement links TRBV4-1 to TRBJ2-7, with 7 positions matching TRBD2. Trimming cost V 4 bases and J 4 bases; bases outside gene matches: 7. The CDR3 contains 14 residues. Per germline, CDR1 MGHRA and CDR2 YSYEKL. CDR3: CASSRSGARYEQYF. The CDR3 nucleotides read TGCGCCAGCAGCCGCAGCGGGGCGAGATACGAGCAGTACTTC.

A remark on this clone: This sample includes further DNA sequences coding for the same CDR3. The genes are TRBV13 and TRBJ2-2; 10 bases agree with TRBD2. With V trimmed by 6 bases and J by 7 bases, 8 bases remained unmatched. This CDR3 spans 15 amino acids. Per germline, CDR1 PRHDT and CDR2 FYEKMQ (reference sequence). CDR3 sequence reads: CASRLSGRAYGELFF. The CDR3 DNA follows: TGTGCCAGCAGGTTGAGCGGGAGGGCCTACGGGGAGCTGTTTTTT.

The chain joins TRBV5-4 to TRBJ2-7; TRBD2 agrees at 7 bases. V trimming: 0 bases; J trimming: 8 bases; junction bases outside the gene matches: 8. This CDR3 comprises 14 residues. Germline V gene lookup returns CDR1 SGHNT and CDR2 YYREEE (reference sequence). The CDR3 DNA reads as TGTGCCAGCAGCTTGGGGACTAGAGGGGTTAAGCAGTACTTC. Its translation: CASSLGTRGVKQYF.

The chain carries TRBV2 and TRBJ1-5; D is perhaps TRBD1 (5 bases). Germline CDR1 SNHLY, CDR2 FYNNEI. This CDR3 is built from 14 residues. V was pared by 1 base and J by 5 bases, with 9 bases between. In DNA form, the CDR3 reads TGTGCCAGCAGTGAAGGGGGGACTCATCAGCCCCAGCATTTT. Translated, it gives CASSEGGTHQPQHF.

This chain uses TRBV4-3 with TRBJ2-1; D remains unclear. The CDR3 totals 14 residues. Looked up from germline, CDR1 is LGHNA and CDR2 is YSLEER. The ends were cut back, 1 base at V and 9 bases at J, with 13 bases in the middle. In nucleotides, the CDR3 is TGCGCCAGCAGCCAAGCTGATTTCCGGAGTGAGCAGTTCTTC. Translating gives CASSQADFRSEQFF.

The gene calls are TRBV18 and TRBJ1-2; 11 nucleotides align to TRBD1. The V gene's germline CDR1 is KGHSH and CDR2 LQKENI. Trimming removed 2 bases from V and 4 bases from J; junction bases left unmatched: 3. The CDR3 totals 15 residues. CDR3 protein: CASSPRDRGSYGYTF. Here the CDR3 DNA reads TGTGCCAGCTCACCAAGGGACAGGGGGAGCTATGGCTACACCTTC.

In DNA form, the CDR3 reads TGTGCCAGCAGTCCCCTAAGACAGGGCCATCAGCCCCAGCATTTT. Translating gives CASSPLRQGHQPQHF. The rearrangement uses TRBV6-1 and TRBJ1-5; TRBD1 matches at 7 bases. Germline lookup yields CDR1 MNHNS and CDR2 SASEGT. V gave up 5 bases and J gave up 5 bases; unmatched junction bases: 9. This CDR3 is 15 amino acids long.

The chain employs TRBV9 and TRBJ2-7; D not resolved. CDR3 length: 15 amino acids. V lost 1 base and J lost 4, with 15 bases in between. Germline CDR1 and CDR2: SGDLS and YYNGEE. CDR3 in DNA: TGTGCCAGCAGCGTAAGCCCGTCCCATAGTTACGAGCAGTACTTC. It is translated as CASSVSPSHSYEQYF. The full variable domain, its missing parts supplied by reference TRBV9 and TRBJ2-7, is DSGVTQTPKHLITATGQRVTLRCSPRSGDLSVYWYQQSLDQGLQFLIQYYNGEERAKGNILERFSAQQFPDLHSELNLSSLELGDSALYFCASSVSPSHSYEQYFGPGTRLTVT.

The rearrangement links TRBV6-4 to TRBJ2-2, with TRBD1 identical over 7 bases. Germline V CDR1 and CDR2: MRHNA, SNTAGT. V shed 7 bases and J 1 base; nucleotides not matched to a gene: 3. The CDR3 has 14 amino acids. For the CDR3, the DNA is TGTGCCAGCACCCGACAGGGGAACACCGGGGAGCTGTTTTTT. It yields the protein CASTRQGNTGELFF.